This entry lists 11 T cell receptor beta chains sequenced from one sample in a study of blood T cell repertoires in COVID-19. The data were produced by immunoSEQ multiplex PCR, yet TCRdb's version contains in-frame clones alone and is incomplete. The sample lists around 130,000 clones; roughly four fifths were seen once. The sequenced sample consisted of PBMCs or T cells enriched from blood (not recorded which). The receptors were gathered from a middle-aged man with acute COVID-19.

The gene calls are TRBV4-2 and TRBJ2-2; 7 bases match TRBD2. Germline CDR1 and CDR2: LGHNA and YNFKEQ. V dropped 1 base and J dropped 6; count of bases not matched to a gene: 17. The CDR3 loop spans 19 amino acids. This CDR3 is CASSQGASGAPSFAGELFF. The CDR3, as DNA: TGTGCCAGCAGCCAAGGAGCCAGCGGGGCCCCCTCTTTCGCCGGGGAGCTGTTTTTT.

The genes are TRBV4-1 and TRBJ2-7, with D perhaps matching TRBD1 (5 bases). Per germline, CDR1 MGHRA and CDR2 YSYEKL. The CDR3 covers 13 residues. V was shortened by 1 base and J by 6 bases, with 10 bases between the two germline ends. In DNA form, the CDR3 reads TGCGCCAGCAGCCAAGCAGGGCTCTCCGAGCAGTACTTC. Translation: CASSQAGLSEQYF.

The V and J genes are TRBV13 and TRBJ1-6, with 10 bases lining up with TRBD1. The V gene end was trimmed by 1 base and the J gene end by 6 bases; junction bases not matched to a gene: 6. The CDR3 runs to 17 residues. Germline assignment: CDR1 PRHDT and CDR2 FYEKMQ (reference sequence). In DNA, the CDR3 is TGTGCCAGCAGCTTAGAAGGGACAGGGGCAGGTAATTCACCCCTCCACTTT. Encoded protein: CASSLEGTGAGNSPLHF.

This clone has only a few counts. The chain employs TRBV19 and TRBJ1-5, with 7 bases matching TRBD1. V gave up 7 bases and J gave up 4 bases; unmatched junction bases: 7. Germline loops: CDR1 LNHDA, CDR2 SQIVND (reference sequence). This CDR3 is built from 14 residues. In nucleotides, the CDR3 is TGTGCCAGTACTGACAGGGCCTTTAATCAGCCCCAGCATTTT. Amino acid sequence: CASTDRAFNQPQHF.

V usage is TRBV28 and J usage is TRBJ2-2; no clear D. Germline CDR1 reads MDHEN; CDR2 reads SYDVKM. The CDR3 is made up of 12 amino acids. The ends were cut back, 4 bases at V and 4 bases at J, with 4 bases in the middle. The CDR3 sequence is CASSYSTGELFF. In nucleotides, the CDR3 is TGTGCCAGCAGTTACTCCACCGGGGAGCTGTTTTTT.

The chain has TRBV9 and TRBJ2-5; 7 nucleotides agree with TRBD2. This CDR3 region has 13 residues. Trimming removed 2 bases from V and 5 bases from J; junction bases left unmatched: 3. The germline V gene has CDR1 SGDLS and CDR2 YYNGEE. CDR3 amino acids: CASSVSGPETQYF. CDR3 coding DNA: TGTGCCAGCAGCGTTAGCGGGCCGGAGACCCAGTACTTC.

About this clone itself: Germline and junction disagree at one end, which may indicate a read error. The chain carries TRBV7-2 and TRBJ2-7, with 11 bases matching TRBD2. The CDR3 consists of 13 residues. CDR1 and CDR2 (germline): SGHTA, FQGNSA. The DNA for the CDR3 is TGTGCCAGCAGCCCTGGACTAGCGGGTGGAGTAGGCTTC. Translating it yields CASSPGLAGGVGF.

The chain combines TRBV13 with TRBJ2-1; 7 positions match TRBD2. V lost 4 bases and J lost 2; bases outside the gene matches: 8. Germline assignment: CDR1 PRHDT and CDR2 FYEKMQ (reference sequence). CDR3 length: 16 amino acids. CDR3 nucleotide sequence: TGTGCCAGCAGCTGGGGGAGGGCGCCCACCTACAATGAGCAGTTCTTC. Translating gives CASSWGRAPTYNEQFF.

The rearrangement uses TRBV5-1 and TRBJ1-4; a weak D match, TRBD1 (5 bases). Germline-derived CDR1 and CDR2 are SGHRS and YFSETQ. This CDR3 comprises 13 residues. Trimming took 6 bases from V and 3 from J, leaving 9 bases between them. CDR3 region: CASTQGPNEKLFF. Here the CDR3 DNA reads TGCGCCAGCACCCAGGGCCCTAATGAAAAACTGTTTTTT.

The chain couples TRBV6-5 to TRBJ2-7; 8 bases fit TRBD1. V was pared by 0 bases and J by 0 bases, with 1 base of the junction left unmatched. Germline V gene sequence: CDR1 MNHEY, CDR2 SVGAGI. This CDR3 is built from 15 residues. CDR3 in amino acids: CASSYSGQDSYEQYF. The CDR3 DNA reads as TGTGCCAGCAGTTACTCGGGACAGGACTCCTACGAGCAGTACTTC.

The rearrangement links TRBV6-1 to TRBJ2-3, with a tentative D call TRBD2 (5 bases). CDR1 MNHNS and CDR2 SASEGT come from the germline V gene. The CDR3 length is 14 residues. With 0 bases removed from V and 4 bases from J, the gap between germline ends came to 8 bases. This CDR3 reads CASSEAWRADTQYF. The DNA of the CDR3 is TGTGCCAGCAGTGAAGCTTGGCGGGCAGATACGCAGTATTTT.